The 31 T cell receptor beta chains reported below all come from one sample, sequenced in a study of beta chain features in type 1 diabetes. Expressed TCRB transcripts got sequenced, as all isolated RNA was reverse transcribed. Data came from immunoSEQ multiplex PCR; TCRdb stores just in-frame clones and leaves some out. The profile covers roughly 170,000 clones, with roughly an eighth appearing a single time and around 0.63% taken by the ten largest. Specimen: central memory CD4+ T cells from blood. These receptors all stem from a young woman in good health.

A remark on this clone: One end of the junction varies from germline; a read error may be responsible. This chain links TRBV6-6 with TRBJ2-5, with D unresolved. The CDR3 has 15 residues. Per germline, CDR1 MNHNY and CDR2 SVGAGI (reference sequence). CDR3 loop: CAISDIGGDQETQYF. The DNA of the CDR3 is TGTGCCATCAGTGATATTGGCGGTGACCAAGAGACCCAGTACTTC.

The CDR3 DNA reads as TGTGCCAGCAGCCAAGGCCGACAGGCCGACTATGGCTACACCTTC. It is translated as CASSQGRQADYGYTF. V gene TRBV4-2 combines with J gene TRBJ1-2; D perhaps matches TRBD1 (6 bases). In germline, CDR1 is LGHNA, CDR2 YNFKEQ. CDR3 length equals 15 residues. V dropped 1 base and J dropped 3 bases, with 12 bases sitting between them.

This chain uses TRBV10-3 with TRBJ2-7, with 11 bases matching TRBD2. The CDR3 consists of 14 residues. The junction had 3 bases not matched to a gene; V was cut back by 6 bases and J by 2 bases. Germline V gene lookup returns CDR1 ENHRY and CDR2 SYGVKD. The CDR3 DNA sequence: TGTGCCATCAGCACTAGCGGGAGAACCTACGAGCAGTACTTC. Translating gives CAISTSGRTYEQYF.

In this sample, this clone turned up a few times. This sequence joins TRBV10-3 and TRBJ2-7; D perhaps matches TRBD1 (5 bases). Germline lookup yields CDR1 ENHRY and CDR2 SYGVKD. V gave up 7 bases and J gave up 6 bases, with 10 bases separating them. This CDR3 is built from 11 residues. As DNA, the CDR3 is TGTGCCATCACCGCAGGGATCGAGCAGTACTTC. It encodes CAITAGIEQYF.

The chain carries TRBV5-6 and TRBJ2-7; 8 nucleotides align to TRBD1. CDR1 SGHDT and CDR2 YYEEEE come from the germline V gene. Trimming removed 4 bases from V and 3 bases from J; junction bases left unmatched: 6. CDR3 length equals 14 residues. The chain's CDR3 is CASSKGQGIYEQYF. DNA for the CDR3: TGTGCCAGCAGCAAAGGACAGGGTATCTACGAGCAGTACTTC.

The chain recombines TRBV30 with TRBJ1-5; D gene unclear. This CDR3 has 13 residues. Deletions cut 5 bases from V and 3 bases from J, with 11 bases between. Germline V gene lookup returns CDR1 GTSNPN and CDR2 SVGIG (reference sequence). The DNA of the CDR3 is TGTGCCTGGGGCCCGGACTTCAATCAGCCCCAGCATTTT. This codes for CAWGPDFNQPQHF.

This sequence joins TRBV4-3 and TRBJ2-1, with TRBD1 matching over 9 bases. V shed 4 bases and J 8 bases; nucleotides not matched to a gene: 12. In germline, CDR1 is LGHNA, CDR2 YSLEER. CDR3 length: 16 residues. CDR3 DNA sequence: TGCGCCAGCAGCCCCATCCTTGGACAGGGGCGCGATGAGCAGTTCTTC. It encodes CASSPILGQGRDEQFF.

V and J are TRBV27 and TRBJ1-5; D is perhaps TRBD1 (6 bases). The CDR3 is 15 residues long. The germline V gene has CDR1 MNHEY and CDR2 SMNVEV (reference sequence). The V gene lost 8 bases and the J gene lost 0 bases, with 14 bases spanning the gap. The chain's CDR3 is CASGMGGHSNQPQHF. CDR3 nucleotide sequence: TGTGCCAGCGGGATGGGGGGGCATAGCAATCAGCCCCAGCATTTT.

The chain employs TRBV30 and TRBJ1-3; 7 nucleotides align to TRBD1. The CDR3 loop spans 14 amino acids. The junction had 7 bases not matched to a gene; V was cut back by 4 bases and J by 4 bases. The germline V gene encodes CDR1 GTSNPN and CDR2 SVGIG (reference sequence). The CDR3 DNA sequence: TGTGCCTGGAATCGGGGACAGTGGGGAAACACCATATATTTT. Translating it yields CAWNRGQWGNTIYF.

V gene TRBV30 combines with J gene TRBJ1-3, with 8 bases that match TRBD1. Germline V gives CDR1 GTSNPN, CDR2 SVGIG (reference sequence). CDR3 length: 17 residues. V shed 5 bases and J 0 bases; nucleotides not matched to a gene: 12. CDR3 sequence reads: CAWHRLGQAISGNTIYF. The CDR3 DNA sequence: TGTGCCTGGCACAGACTGGGACAGGCCATCTCTGGAAACACCATATATTTT.

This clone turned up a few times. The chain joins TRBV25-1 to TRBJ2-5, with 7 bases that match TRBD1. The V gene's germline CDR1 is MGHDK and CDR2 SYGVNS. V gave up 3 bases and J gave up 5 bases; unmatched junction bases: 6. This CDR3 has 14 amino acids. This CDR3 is CASSDFRGLETQYF. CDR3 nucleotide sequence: TGTGCCAGCAGTGATTTTAGGGGGCTCGAGACCCAGTACTTC.

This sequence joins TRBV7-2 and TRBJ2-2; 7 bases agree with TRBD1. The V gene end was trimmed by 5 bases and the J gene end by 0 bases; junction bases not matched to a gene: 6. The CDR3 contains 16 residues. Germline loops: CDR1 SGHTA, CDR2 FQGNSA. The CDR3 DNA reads TGTGCCAGCAGCACCCGACAGGGATCGAACACCGGGGAGCTGTTTTTT. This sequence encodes CASSTRQGSNTGELFF. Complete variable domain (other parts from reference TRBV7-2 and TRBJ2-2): GAGVSQSPSNKVTEKGKDVELRCDPISGHTALYWYRQSLGQGLEFLIYFQGNSAPDKSGLPSDRFSAERTGGSVSTLTIQRTQQEDSAVYLCASSTRQGSNTGELFFGEGSRLTVL.

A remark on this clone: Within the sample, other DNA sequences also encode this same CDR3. For the CDR3, the DNA is TGTGCCAGCAGCTTACAGGCGAACACTGAAGCTTTCTTT. Translating it yields CASSLQANTEAFF. V usage is TRBV7-3 and J usage is TRBJ1-1, with unresolved D. In germline, CDR1 is SGHTA, CDR2 FQGTGA. Deletions cut 2 bases from V and 1 base from J, with 5 bases between. This CDR3 has 13 residues.

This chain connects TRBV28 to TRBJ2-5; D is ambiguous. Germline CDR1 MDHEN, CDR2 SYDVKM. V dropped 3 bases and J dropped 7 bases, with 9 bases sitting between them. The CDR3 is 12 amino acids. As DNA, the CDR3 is TGTGCCAGCAGTTTGGCCGCTAGGACCCAGTACTTC. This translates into CASSLAARTQYF.

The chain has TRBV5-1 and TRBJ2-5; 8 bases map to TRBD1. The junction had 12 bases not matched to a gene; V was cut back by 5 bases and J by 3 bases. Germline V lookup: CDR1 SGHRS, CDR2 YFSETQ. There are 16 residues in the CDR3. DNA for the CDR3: TGCGCCAGCAGACCTGGACAGGGTAAAATTGAAGAGACCCAGTACTTC. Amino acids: CASRPGQGKIEETQYF. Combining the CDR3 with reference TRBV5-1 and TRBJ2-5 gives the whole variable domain KAGVTQTPRYLIKTRGQQVTLSCSPISGHRSVSWYQQTPGQGLQFLFEYFSETQRNKGNFPGRFSGRQFSNSRSEMNVSTLELGDSALYLCASRPGQGKIEETQYFGPGTRLLVL.

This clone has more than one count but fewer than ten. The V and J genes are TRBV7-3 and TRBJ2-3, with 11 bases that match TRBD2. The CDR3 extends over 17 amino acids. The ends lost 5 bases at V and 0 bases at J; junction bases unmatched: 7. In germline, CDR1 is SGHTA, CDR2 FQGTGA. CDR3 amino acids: CASSMGTSGTSTDTQYF. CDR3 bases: TGTGCCAGCAGCATGGGGACTAGCGGAACTAGCACAGATACGCAGTATTTT.

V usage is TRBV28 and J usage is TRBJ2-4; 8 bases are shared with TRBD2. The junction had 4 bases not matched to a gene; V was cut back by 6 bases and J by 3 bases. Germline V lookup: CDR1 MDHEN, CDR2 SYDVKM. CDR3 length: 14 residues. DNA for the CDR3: TGTGCCAGCAGCCCCGGGACTAGCAAAAACATTCAGTACTTC. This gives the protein CASSPGTSKNIQYF.

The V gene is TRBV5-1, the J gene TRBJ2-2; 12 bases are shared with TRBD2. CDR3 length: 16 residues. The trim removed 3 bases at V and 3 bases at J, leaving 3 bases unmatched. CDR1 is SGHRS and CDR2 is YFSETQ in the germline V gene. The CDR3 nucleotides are TGCGCCAGCAGCTGGACTAGCGGGACGGACACCGGGGAGCTGTTTTTT. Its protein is CASSWTSGTDTGELFF.

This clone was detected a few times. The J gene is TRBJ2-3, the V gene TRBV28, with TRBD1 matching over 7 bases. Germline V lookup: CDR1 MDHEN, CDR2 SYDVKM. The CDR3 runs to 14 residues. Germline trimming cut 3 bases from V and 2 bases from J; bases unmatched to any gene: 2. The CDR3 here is CASSLDRFTDTQYF. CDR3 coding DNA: TGTGCCAGCAGTTTGGACAGGTTCACAGATACGCAGTATTTT.

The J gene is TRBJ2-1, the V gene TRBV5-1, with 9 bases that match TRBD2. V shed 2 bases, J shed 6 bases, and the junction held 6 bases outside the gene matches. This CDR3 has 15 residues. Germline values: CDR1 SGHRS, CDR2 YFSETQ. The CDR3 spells CASSLQSGRFNEQFF. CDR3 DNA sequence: TGCGCCAGCAGCTTACAAAGCGGGAGGTTCAATGAGCAGTTCTTC. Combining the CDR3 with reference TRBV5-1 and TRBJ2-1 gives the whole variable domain KAGVTQTPRYLIKTRGQQVTLSCSPISGHRSVSWYQQTPGQGLQFLFEYFSETQRNKGNFPGRFSGRQFSNSRSEMNVSTLELGDSALYLCASSLQSGRFNEQFFGPGTRLTVL.

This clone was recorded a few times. The CDR3 loop is CASISPSSGAYTEAFF. As DNA, the CDR3 is TGTGCCAGCATCTCCCCCTCGTCAGGGGCGTACACTGAAGCTTTCTTT. This chain uses TRBV28 with TRBJ1-1; possible D gene TRBD1, 6 bases. CDR3 length: 16 amino acids. V was pared by 7 bases and J by 3 bases, with 21 bases between. Germline V gene data show CDR1 as MDHEN and CDR2 as SYDVKM.

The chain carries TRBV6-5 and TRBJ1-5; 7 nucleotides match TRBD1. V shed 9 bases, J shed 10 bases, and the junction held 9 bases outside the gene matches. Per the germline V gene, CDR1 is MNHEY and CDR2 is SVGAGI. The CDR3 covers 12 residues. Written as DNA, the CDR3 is TGTGCCAGTAGTACAGGGGTTTTACCCCAGCATTTT. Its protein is CASSTGVLPQHF.

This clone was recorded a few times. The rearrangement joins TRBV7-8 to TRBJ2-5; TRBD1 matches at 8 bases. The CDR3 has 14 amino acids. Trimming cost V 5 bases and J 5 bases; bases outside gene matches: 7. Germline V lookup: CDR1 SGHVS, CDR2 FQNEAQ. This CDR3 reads CASSQRTGWETQYF. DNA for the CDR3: TGTGCCAGCAGCCAAAGGACAGGGTGGGAGACCCAGTACTTC.

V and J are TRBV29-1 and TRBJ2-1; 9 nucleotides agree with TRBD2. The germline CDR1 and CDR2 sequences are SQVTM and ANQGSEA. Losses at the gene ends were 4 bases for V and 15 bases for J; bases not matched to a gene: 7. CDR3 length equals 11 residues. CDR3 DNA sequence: TGCAGCGTTGTGGCGGGAGGGTGCCCGTTCTTC. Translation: CSVVAGGCPFF.

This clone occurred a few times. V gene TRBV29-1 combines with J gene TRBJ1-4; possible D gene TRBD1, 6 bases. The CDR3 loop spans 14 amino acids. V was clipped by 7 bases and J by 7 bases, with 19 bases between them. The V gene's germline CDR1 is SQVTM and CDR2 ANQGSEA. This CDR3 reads CSATTARGFEKLFF. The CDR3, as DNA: TGCAGCGCCACGACAGCGAGGGGGTTTGAAAAACTGTTTTTT.

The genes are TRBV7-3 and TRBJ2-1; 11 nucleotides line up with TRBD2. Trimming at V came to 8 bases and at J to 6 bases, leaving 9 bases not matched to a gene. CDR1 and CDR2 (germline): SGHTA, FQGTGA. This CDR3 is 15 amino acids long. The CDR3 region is CASGELAGGFNEQFF. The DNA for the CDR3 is TGTGCCAGCGGGGAGCTAGCGGGAGGATTCAATGAGCAGTTCTTC.

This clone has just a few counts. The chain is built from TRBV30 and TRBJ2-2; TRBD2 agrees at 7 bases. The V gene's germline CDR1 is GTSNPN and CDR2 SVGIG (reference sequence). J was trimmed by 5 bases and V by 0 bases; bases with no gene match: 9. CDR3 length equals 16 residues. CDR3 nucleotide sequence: TGTGCCTGGAGTGTAAGGGCGGGAGAGAGGACCGGGGAGCTGTTTTTT. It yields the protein CAWSVRAGERTGELFF.

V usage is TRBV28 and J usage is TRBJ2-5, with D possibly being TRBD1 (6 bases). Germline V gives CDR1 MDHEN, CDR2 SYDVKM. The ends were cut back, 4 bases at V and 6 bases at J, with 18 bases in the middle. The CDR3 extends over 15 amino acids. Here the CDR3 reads CASSSGALESKTQYF. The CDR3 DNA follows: TGTGCCAGCAGTTCAGGGGCCCTGGAGTCGAAGACCCAGTACTTC.

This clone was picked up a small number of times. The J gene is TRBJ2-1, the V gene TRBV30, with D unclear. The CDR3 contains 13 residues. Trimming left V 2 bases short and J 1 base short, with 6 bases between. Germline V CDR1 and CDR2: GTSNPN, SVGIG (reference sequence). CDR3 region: CAWSTVSYNEQFF. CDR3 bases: TGTGCCTGGAGTACGGTATCCTACAATGAGCAGTTCTTC.

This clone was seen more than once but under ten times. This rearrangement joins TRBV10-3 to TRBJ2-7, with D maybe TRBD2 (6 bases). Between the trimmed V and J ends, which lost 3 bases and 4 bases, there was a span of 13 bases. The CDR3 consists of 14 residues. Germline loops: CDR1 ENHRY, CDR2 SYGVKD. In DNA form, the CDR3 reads TGTGCCATCAGTGACCCAGGAGGGGTTTACGAGCAGTACTTC. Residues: CAISDPGGVYEQYF.

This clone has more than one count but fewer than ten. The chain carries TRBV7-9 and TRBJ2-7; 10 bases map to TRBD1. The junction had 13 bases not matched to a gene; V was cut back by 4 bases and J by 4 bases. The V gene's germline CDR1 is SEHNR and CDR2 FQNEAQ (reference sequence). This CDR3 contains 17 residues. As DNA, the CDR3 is TGTGCCAGCAGCTCAGACCTCCCGGGACAGGGGATTTACGAGCAGTACTTC. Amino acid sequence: CASSSDLPGQGIYEQYF.